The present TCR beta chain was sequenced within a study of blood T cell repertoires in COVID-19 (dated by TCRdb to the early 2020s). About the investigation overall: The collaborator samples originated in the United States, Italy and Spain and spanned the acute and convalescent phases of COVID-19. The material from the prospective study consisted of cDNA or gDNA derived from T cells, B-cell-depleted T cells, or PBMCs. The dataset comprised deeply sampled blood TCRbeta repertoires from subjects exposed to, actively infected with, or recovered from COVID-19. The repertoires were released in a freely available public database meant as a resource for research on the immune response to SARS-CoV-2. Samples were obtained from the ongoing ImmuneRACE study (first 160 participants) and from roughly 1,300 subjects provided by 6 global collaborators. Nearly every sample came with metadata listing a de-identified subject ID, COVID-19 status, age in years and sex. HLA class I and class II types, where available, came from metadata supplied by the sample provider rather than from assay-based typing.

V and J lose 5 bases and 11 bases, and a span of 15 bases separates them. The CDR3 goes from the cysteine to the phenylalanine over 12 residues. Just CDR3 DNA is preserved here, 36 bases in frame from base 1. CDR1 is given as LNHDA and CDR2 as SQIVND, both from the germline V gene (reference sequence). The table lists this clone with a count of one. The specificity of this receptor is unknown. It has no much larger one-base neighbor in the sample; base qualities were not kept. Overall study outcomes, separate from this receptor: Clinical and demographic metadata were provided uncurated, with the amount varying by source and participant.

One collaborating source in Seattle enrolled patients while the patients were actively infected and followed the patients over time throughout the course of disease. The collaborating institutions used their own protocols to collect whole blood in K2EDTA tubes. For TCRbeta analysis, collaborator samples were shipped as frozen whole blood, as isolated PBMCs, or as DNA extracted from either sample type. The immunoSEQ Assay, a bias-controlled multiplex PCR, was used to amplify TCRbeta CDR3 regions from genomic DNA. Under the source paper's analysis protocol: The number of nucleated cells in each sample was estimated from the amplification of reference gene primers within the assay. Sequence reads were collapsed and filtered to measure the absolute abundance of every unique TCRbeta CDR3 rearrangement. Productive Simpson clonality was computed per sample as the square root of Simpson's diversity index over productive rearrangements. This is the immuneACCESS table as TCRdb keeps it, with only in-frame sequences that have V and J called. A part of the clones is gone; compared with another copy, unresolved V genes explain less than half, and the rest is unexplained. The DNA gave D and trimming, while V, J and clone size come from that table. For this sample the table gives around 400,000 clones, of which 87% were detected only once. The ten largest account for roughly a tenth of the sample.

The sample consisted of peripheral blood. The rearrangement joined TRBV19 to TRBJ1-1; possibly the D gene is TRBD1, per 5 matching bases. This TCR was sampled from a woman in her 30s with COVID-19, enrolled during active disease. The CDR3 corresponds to CASSVPGTWAFF. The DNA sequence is TGTGCCAGTAGTGTCCCCGGGACTTGGGCTTTCTTT.